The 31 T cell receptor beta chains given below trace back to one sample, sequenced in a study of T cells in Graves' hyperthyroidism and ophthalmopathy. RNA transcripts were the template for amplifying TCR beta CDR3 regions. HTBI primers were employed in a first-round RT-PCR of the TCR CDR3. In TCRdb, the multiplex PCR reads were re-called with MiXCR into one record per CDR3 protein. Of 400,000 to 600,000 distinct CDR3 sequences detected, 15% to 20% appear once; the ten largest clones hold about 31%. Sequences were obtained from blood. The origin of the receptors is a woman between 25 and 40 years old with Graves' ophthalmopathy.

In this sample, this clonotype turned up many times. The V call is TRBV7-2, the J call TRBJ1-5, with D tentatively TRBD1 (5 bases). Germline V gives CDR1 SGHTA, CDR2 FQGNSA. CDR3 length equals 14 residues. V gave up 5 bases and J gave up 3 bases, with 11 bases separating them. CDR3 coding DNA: TGTGCCAGCAGCCCAGGGTCACCCAATCAGCCCCAGCATTTT. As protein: CASSPGSPNQPQHF.

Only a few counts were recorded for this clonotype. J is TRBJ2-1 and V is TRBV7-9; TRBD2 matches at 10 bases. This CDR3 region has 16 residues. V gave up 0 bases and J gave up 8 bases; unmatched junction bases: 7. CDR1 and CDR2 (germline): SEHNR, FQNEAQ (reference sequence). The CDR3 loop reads CASSLAAASGSHEQFF. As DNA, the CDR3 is TGTGCCAGCAGCTTAGCGGCGGCTAGCGGGAGCCATGAGCAGTTCTTC.

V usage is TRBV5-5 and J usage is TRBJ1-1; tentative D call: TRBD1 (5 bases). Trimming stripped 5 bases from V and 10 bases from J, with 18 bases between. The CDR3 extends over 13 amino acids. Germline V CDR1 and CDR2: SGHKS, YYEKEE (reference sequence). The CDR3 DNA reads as TGTGCCAGCAGTCCGGGACCCCCGGTAGGAGCTTTCTTT. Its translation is CASSPGPPVGAFF.

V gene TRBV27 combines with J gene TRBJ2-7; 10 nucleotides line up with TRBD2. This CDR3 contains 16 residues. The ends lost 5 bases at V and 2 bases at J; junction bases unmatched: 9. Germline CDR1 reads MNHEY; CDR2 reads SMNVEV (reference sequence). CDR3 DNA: TGTGCCAGCAGTCCCTGGACTAGCGGCTTTACCTACGAGCAGTACTTC. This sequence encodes CASSPWTSGFTYEQYF.

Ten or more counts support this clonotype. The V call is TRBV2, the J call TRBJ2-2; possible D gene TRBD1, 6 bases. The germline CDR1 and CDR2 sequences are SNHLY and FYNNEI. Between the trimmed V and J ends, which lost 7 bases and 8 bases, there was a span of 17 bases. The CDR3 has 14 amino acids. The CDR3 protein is CASTGQFGRGELFF. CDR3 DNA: TGTGCCAGCACGGGACAATTTGGGCGGGGGGAGCTGTTTTTT.

CDR3 in amino acids: CASSEAWTGYNQPQHF. In DNA, the CDR3 is TGTGCCAGCAGTGAAGCTTGGACAGGGTACAATCAGCCCCAGCATTTT. The J gene is TRBJ1-5, the V gene TRBV6-1, with TRBD1 matching over 8 bases. V was pared by 0 bases and J by 3 bases, with 4 bases of the junction left unmatched. The germline CDR1 and CDR2 sequences are MNHNS and SASEGT. The CDR3 totals 16 residues.

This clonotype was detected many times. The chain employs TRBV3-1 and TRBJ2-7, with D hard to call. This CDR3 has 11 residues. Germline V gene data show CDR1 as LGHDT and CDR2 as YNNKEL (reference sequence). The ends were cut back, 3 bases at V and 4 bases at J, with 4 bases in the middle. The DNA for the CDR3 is TGTGCCAGCAGCCATGAATACGAGCAGTACTTC. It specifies CASSHEYEQYF.

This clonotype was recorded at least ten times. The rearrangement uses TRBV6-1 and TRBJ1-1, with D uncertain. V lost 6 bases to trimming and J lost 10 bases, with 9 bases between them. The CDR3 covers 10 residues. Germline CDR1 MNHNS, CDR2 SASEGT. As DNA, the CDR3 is TGTGCCAGCAGGGCGACCCGAGCTTTCTTT. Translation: CASRATRAFF.

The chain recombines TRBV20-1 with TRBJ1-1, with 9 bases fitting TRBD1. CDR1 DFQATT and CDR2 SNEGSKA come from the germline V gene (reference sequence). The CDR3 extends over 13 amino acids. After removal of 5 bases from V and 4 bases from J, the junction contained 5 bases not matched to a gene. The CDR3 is CSAGTGIGTEAFF. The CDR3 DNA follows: TGCAGTGCTGGGACAGGGATCGGCACTGAAGCTTTCTTT.

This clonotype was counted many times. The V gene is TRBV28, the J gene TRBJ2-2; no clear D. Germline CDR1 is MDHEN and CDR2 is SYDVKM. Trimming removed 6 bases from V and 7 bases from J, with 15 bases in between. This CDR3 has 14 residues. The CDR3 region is CASSRQVGIGELFF. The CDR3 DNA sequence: TGTGCCAGCAGCCGCCAAGTGGGGATCGGGGAGCTGTTTTTT.

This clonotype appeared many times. CDR3 amino acids: CASSQEADRGGDTQYF. CDR3 DNA: TGTGCCAGCAGCCAAGAAGCGGACAGGGGAGGAGATACGCAGTATTTT. This chain links TRBV3-1 with TRBJ2-3, with 9 nucleotides matching TRBD1. The CDR3 totals 16 residues. V lost 0 bases to trimming and J lost 5 bases; unmatched junction nucleotides: 6. Looked up from germline, CDR1 is LGHDT and CDR2 is YNNKEL (reference sequence).

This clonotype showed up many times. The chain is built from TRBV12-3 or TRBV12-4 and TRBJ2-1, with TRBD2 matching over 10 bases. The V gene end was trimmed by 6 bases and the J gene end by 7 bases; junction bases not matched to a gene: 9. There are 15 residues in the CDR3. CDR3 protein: CASRRLAGEANEQFF. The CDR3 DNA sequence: TGTGCCAGCAGAAGGCTAGCGGGAGAGGCTAATGAGCAGTTCTTC.

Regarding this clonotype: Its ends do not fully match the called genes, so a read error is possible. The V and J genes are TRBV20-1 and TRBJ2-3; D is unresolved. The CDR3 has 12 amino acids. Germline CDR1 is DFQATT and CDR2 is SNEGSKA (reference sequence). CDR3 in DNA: TGCAGTGTTAGAGACAGCACAGATACGCAGTATTTT. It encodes CSVRDSTDTQYF.

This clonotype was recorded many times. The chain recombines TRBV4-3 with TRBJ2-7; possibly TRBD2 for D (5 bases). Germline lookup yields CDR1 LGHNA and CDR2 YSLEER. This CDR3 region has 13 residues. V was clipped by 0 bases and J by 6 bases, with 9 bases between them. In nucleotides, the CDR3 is TGCGCCAGCAGCCAAGATCCTGGGAGCGAGCAGTACTTC. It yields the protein CASSQDPGSEQYF.

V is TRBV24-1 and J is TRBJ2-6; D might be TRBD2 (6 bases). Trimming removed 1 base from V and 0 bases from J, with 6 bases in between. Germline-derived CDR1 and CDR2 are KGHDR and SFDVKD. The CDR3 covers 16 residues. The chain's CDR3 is CATSDFGGSGANVLTF. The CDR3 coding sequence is TGTGCCACCAGTGATTTCGGGGGCTCTGGGGCCAACGTCCTGACTTTC.

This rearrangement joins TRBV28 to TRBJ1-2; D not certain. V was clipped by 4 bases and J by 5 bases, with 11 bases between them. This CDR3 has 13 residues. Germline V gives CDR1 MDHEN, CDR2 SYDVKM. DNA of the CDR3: TGTGCCAGCAGTTCCCAGGCTTTTTATGGCTACACCTTC. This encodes CASSSQAFYGYTF.

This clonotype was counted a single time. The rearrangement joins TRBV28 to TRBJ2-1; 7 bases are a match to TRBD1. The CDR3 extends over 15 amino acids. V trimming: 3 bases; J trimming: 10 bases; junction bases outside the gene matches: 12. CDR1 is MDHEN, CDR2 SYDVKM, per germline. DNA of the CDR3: TGTGCCAGCAGTTTCCGACAGGGCCGAAAGGGGGAGCAGTTCTTC. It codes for CASSFRQGRKGEQFF. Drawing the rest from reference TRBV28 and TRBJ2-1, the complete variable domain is DVKVTQSSRYLVKRTGEKVFLECVQDMDHENMFWYRQDPGLGLRLIYFSYDVKMKEKGDIPEGYSVSREKKERFSLILESASTNQTSMYLCASSFRQGRKGEQFFGPGTRLTVL.

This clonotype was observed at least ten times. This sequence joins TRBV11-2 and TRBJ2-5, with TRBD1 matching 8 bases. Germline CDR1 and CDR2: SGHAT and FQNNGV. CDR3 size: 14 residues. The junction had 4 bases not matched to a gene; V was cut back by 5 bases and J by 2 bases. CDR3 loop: CASSRTGGQETQYF. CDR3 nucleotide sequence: TGTGCCAGCAGCCGAACAGGGGGACAAGAGACCCAGTACTTC.

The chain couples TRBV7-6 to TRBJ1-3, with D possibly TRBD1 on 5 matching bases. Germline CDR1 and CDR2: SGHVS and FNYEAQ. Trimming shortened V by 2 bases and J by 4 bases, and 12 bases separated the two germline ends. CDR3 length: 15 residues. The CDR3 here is CASSLSSGLGNTIYF. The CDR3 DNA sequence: TGTGCCAGCAGCTTATCTTCGGGGCTCGGAAACACCATATATTTT.

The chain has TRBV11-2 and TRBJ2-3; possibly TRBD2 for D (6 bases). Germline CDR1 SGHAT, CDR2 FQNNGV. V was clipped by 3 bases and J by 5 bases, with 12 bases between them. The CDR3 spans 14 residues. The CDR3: CASSFGGTRDTQYF. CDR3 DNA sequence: TGTGCCAGCAGCTTCGGCGGGACTCGAGATACGCAGTATTTT.

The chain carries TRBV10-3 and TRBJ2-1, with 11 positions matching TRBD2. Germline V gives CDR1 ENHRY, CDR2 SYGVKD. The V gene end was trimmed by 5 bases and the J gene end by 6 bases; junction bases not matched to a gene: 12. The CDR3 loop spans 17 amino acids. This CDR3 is CAISRGPLAGDANEQFF. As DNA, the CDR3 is TGTGCCATCAGTCGAGGACCACTAGCGGGAGACGCCAATGAGCAGTTCTTC.

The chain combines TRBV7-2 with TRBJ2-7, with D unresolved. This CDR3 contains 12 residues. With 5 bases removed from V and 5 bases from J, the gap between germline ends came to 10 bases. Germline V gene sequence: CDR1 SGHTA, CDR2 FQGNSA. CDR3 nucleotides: TGTGCCAGCAGCACCACTACGGACGAGCAGTACTTC. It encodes CASSTTTDEQYF. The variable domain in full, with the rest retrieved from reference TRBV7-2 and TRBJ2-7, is GAGVSQSPSNKVTEKGKDVELRCDPISGHTALYWYRQSLGQGLEFLIYFQGNSAPDKSGLPSDRFSAERTGGSVSTLTIQRTQQEDSAVYLCASSTTTDEQYFGPGTRLTVT.

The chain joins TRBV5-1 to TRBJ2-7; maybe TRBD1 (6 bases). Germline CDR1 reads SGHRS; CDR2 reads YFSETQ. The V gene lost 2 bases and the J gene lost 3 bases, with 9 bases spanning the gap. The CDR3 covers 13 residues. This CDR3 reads CASSLQGYYEQYF. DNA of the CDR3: TGCGCCAGCAGCTTACAGGGCTACTACGAGCAGTACTTC.

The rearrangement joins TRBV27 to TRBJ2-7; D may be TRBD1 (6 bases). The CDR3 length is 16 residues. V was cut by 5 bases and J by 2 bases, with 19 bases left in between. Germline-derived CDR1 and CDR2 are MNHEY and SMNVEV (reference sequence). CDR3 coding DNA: TGTGCCAGCAGTCCGACCCTCAGACAGGTAACCTACGAGCAGTACTTC. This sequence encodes CASSPTLRQVTYEQYF.

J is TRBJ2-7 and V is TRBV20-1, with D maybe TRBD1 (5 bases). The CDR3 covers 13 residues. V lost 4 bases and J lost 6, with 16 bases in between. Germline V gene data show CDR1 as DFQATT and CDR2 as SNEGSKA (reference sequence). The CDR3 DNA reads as TGCAGTGCTACCCAAGCCAGGGTCCGCGAGCAGTACTTC. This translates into CSATQARVREQYF.

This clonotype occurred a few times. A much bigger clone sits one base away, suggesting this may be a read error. In DNA, the CDR3 is TGTGCCATCCCCGACGGTGCAACTAATGAAGAACTGTTTTTT. As protein: CAIPDGATNEELFF. The gene calls are TRBV28 and TRBJ1-4; no definite D call. The CDR3 is 14 amino acids. CDR1 is MDHEN, CDR2 SYDVKM, per germline.

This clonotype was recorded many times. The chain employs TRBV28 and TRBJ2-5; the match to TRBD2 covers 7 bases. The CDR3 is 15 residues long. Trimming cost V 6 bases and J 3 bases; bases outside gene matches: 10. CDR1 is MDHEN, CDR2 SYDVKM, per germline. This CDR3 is CASREGGADEETQYF. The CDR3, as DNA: TGTGCCAGCAGGGAGGGAGGGGCCGACGAAGAGACCCAGTACTTC.

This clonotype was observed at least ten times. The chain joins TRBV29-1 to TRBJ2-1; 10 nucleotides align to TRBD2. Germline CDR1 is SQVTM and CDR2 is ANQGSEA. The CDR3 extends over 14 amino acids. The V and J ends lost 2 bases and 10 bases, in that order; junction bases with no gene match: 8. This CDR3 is CSVEPSGRLREQFF. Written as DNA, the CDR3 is TGCAGCGTTGAACCTAGCGGGAGACTGCGGGAGCAGTTCTTC.

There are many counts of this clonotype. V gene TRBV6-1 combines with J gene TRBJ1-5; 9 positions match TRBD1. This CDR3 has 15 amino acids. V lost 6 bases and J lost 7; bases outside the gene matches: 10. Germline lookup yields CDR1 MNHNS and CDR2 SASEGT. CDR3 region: CASRGTGRLWQPQHF. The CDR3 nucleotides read TGTGCCAGCAGGGGGACAGGGAGGTTGTGGCAGCCCCAGCATTTT.

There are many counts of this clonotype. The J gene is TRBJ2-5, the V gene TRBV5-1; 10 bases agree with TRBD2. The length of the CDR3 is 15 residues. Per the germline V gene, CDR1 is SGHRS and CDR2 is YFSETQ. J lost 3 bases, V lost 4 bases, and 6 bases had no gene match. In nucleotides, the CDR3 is TGCGCCAGCAGCACGTTTGGACTAGCGGAAGAGACCCAGTACTTC. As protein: CASSTFGLAEETQYF.

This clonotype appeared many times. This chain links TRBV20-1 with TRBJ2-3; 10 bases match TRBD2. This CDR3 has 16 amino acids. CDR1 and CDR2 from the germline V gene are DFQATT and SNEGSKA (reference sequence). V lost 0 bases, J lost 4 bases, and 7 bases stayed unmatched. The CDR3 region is CSARDDPSGSADTQYF. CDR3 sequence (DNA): TGCAGTGCTAGAGATGATCCTAGCGGGAGCGCAGATACGCAGTATTTT.